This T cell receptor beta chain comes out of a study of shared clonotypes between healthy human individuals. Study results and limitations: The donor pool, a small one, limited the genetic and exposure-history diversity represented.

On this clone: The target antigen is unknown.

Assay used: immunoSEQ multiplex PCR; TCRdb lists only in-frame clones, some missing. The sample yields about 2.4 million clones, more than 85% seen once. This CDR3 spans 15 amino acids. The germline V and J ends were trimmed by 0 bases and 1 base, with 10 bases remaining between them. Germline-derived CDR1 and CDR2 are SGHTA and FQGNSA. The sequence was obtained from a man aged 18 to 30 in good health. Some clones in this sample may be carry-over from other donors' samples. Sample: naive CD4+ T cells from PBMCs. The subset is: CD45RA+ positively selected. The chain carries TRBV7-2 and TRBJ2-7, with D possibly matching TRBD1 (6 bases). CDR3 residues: CASSLAGAPSYEQYF. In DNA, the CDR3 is TGTGCCAGCAGCTTAGCGGGGGCTCCTTCCTACGAGCAGTACTTC.